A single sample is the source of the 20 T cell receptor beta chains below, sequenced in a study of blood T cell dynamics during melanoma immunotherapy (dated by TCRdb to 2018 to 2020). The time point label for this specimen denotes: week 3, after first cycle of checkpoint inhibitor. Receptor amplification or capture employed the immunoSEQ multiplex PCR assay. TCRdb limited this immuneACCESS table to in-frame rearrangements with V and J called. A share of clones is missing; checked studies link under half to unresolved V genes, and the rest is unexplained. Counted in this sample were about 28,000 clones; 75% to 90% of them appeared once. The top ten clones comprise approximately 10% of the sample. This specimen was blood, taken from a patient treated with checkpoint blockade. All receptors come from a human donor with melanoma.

This chain's CDR3 is CASSTSNTGELFF. The CDR3, as DNA: TGTGCCAGCAGCACTTCGAACACCGGGGAGCTGTTTTTT. The chain carries TRBV14 and TRBJ2-2; D remains unclear. The CDR3 runs 13 residues. Trimming shortened V by 5 bases and J by 0 bases, and 4 bases separated the two germline ends. Germline assignment: CDR1 SGHDN and CDR2 FVKESK.

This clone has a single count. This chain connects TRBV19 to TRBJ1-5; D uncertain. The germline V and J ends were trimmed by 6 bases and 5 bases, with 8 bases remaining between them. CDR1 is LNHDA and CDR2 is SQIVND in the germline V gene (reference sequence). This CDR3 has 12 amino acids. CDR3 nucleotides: TGTGCCAGTAGCCACAAAGATCAGCCCCAGCATTTT. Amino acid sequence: CASSHKDQPQHF.

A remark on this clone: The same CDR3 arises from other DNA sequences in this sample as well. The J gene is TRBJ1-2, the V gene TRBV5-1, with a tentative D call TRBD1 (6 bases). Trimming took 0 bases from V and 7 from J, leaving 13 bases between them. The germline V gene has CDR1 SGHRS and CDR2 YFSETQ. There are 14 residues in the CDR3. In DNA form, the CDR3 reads TGCGCCAGCAGCTTGGGTGAGGGGGGCAGTGGCTACACCTTC. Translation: CASSLGEGGSGYTF.

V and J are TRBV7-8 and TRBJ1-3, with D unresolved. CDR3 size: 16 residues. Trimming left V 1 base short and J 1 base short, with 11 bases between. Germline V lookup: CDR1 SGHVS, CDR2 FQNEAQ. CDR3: CASSLVFSRSGNTIYF. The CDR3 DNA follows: TGTGCCAGCAGCTTAGTGTTCAGCAGGTCTGGAAACACCATATATTTT.

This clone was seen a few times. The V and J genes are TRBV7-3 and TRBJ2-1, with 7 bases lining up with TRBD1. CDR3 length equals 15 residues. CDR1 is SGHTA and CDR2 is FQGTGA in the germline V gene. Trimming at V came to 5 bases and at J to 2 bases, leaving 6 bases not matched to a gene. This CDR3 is CASSRDTGAYNEQFF. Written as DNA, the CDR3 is TGTGCCAGCAGCCGCGATACAGGGGCCTACAATGAGCAGTTCTTC.

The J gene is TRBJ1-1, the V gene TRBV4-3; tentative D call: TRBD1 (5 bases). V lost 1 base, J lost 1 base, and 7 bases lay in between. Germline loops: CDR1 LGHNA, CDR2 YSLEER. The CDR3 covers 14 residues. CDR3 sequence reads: CASSQGQTNTEAFF. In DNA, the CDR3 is TGCGCCAGCAGCCAAGGACAGACGAACACTGAAGCTTTCTTT.

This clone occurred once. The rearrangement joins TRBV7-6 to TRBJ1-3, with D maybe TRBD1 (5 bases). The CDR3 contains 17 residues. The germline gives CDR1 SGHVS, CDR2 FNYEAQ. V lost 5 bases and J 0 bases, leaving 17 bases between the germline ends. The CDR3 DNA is TGTGCCAGCAGCCGACAGATGACAGACTACTCTGGAAACACCATATATTTT. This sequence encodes CASSRQMTDYSGNTIYF.

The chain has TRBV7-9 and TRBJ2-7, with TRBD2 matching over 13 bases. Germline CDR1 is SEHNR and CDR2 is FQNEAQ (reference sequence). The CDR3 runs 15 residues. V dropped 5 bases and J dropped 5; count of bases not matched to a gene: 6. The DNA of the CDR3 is TGTGCCAGCAGCATACCCGGACTAGCGGGAGACGAGCAGTACTTC. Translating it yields CASSIPGLAGDEQYF.

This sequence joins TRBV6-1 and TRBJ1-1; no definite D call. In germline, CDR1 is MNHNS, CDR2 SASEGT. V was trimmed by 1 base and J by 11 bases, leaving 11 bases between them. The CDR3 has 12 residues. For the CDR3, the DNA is TGTGCCAGCAGTGAAGGTCACCTCAGGGCTTTCTTT. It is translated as CASSEGHLRAFF.

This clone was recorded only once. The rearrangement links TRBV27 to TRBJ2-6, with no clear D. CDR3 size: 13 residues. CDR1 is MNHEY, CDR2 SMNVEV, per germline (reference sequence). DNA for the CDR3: TGTGCTTCCCGCTTCTCTGGGGCCAACGTCCTGACTTTC. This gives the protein CASRFSGANVLTF.

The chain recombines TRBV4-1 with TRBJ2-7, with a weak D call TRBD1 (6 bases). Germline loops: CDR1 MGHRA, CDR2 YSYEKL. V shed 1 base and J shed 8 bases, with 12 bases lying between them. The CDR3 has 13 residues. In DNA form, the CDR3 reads TGCGCCAGCAGCCAAGTCAGGGGAATGAAGCAGTACTTC. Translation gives CASSQVRGMKQYF.

The CDR3 DNA follows: TGTGCCAGCAGCTTAAGAAAGGAGAGCGGGGAGCTGTTTTTT. It codes for CASSLRKESGELFF. This chain uses TRBV11-2 with TRBJ2-2; D is uncertain. The CDR3 consists of 14 residues. Trimming left V 2 bases short and J 7 bases short, with 11 bases between. Germline CDR1 reads SGHAT; CDR2 reads FQNNGV.

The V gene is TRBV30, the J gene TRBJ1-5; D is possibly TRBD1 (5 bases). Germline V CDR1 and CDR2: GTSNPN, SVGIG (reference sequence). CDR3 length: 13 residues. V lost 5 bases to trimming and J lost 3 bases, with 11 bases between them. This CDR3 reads CAWRRDVNQPQHF. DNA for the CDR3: TGTGCCTGGCGCAGGGACGTCAATCAGCCCCAGCATTTT.

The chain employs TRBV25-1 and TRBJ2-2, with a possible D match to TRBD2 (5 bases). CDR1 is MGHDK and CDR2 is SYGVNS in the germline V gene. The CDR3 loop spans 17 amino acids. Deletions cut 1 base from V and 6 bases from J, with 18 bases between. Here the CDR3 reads CASSESLYGNVAGELFF. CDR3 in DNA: TGTGCCAGCAGTGAATCGCTGTACGGGAATGTGGCCGGGGAGCTGTTTTTT.

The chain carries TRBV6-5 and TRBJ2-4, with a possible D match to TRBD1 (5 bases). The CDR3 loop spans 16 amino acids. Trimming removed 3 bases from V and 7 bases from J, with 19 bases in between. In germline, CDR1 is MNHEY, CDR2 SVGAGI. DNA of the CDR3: TGTGCCAGCAGTTATTCCCCTGTCCCCTCAGGGAACATTCAGTACTTC. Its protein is CASSYSPVPSGNIQYF.

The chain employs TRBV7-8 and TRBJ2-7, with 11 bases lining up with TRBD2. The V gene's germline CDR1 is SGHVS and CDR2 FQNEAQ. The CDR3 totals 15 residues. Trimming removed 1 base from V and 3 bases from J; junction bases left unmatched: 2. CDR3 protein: CASSLVGTSGYEQYF. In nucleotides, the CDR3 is TGTGCCAGCAGCTTAGTGGGGACTAGCGGCTACGAGCAGTACTTC.

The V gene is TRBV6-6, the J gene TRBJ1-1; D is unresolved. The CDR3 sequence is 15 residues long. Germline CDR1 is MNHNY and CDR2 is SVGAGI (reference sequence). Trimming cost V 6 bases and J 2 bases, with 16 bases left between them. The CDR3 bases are TGTGCCAGCAGACCCTACGGCTCCCTAAACACTGAAGCTTTCTTT. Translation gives CASRPYGSLNTEAFF.

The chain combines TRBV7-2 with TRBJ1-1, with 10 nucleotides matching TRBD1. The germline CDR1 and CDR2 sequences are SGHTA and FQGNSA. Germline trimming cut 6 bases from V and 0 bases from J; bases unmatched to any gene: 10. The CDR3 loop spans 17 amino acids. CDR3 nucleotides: TGTGCCAGCAGTCAGACCGACAGGGGGCGAATGAACACTGAAGCTTTCTTT. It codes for CASSQTDRGRMNTEAFF.

CDR3 DNA: TGTGCCAGCACCCAGACCTATAGCAATCAGCCCCAGCATTTT. Its protein product is CASTQTYSNQPQHF. The rearrangement joins TRBV2 to TRBJ1-5; unclear D gene. From germline, CDR1 is SNHLY and CDR2 FYNNEI. With 7 bases removed from V and 0 bases from J, the gap between germline ends came to 10 bases. This CDR3 has 14 amino acids.

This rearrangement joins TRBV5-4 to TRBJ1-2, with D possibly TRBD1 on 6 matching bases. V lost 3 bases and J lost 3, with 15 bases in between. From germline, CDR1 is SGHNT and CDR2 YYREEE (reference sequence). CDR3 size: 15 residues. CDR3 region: CASSSLRGGDYGYTF. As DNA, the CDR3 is TGTGCCAGCAGCTCCCTGAGGGGGGGCGACTATGGCTACACCTTC.